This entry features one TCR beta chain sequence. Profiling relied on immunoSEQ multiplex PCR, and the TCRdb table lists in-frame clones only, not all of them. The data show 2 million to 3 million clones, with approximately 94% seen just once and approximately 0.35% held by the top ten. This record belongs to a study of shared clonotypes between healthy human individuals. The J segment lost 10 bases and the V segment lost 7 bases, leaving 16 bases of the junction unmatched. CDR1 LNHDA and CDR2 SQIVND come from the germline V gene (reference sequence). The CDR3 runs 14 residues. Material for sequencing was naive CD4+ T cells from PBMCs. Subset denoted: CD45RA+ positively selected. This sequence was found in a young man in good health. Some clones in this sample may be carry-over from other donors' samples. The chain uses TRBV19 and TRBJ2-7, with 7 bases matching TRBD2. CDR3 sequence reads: CASTSRLAGGSQYF. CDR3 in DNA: TGTGCCAGTACCAGCCGACTAGCTGGAGGGAGCCAGTACTTC.